Below, 15 T cell receptor beta chains from the same sample are listed, as sequenced in a study of beta chain features in type 1 diabetes. Expressed TCRB transcripts were sequenced after all isolated RNA was converted to cDNA. The protocol was immunoSEQ multiplex PCR, while the TCRdb copy is restricted to in-frame clones and leaves out a portion. In the table there are about 320,000 clones, 13% to 15% of which are singletons. The specimen sequenced was central memory CD4+ T cells from blood. Receptors were obtained from a man aged 25-40 years in good health.

The J gene is TRBJ2-5, the V gene TRBV18; no clear D gene. Germline CDR1 reads KGHSH; CDR2 reads LQKENI. This CDR3 region has 12 residues. The ends were cut back, 8 bases at V and 1 base at J, with 8 bases in the middle. CDR3 sequence reads: CASAPAQETQYF. DNA of the CDR3: TGTGCCAGCGCTCCGGCCCAAGAGACCCAGTACTTC.

V usage is TRBV18 and J usage is TRBJ1-5, with D maybe TRBD1 (5 bases). Germline V gives CDR1 KGHSH, CDR2 LQKENI. Trimming removed 6 bases from V and 6 bases from J, with 12 bases in between. CDR3 size: 13 residues. The CDR3 loop is CASSAGTSQPQHF. The CDR3 DNA reads TGTGCCAGCTCCGCCGGGACGAGTCAGCCCCAGCATTTT.

This clone came up a few times. The V gene is TRBV7-2, the J gene TRBJ2-5; either TRBD1 or TRBD2 may fit D (6 bases each). The CDR3 is 14 residues long. Germline V gives CDR1 SGHTA, CDR2 FQGNSA. V lost 1 base and J lost 5, with 11 bases in between. Written as DNA, the CDR3 is TGTGCCAGCAGCTTAGTAAGGGGGGTTGAGACCCAGTACTTC. Translating it yields CASSLVRGVETQYF.

This clone showed up just a few times. The chain employs TRBV7-9 and TRBJ1-2, with D unclear. V lost 5 bases and J lost 4, with 11 bases in between. The CDR3 covers 13 residues. The germline V gene encodes CDR1 SEHNR and CDR2 FQNEAQ (reference sequence). The CDR3 nucleotides are TGTGCCAGCAGCCCAAGTAGCGGCTATGGCTACACCTTC. It is translated as CASSPSSGYGYTF.

This clone was counted a few times. The chain combines TRBV19 with TRBJ1-1; TRBD1 matches at 8 bases. Germline-derived CDR1 and CDR2 are LNHDA and SQIVND (reference sequence). V gave up 7 bases and J gave up 4 bases; unmatched junction bases: 11. This CDR3 is built from 15 residues. CDR3 bases: TGTGCCAGTAACTACTTCGGACAGGGCCCCACTGAAGCTTTCTTT. Protein sequence: CASNYFGQGPTEAFF. Based on the CDR3 plus reference TRBV19 and TRBJ1-1, the full variable domain is DGGITQSPKYLFRKEGQNVTLSCEQNLNHDAMYWYRQDPGQGLRLIYYSQIVNDFQKGDIAEGYSVSREKKESFPLTVTSAQKNPTAFYLCASNYFGQGPTEAFFGQGTRLTVV.

This clone turned up a few times. A much larger clone lies a single base off, so this may be a read error. CDR3 in amino acids: CASSLDGADTQYF. For the CDR3, the DNA is TGTGCCAGCAGCTTAGATGGGGCAGATACGCAGTATTTT. J is TRBJ2-3 and V is TRBV7-8; D gene unclear. Germline V gene sequence: CDR1 SGHVS, CDR2 FQNEAQ. Trimming pared 1 base from V and 4 bases from J, leaving 6 bases between. The CDR3 is 13 amino acids.

This clone was counted only a few times. The rearrangement joins TRBV5-4 to TRBJ2-1; D possibly matches TRBD1 or TRBD2 (6 bases each). Germline lookup yields CDR1 SGHNT and CDR2 YYREEE (reference sequence). Between the trimmed V and J ends, which lost 2 bases and 9 bases, there was a span of 15 bases. CDR3 length equals 14 residues. CDR3 nucleotide sequence: TGTGCCAGCAGCTTAAAGATTGGAGGGGGTGAGCAGTTCTTC. It specifies CASSLKIGGGEQFF.

The table lists this clone with a few counts. The genes are TRBV30 and TRBJ2-7; 10 nucleotides match TRBD2. V shed 1 base and J 12 bases; nucleotides not matched to a gene: 9. Looked up from germline, CDR1 is GTSNPN and CDR2 is SVGIG (reference sequence). The CDR3 is 13 amino acids. CDR3 sequence: CAWSDILAGKGYV. CDR3 sequence (DNA): TGTGCCTGGAGTGATATACTAGCGGGAAAGGGGTACGTC.

This rearrangement joins TRBV7-2 to TRBJ1-6, with D perhaps TRBD1 (6 bases). Germline V lookup: CDR1 SGHTA, CDR2 FQGNSA. This CDR3 has 14 amino acids. V was shortened by 4 bases and J by 7 bases, with 11 bases between the two germline ends. CDR3 amino acids: CASSYRAGNSPLHF. For the CDR3, the DNA is TGTGCCAGCAGCTACAGGGCGGGAAATTCACCCCTCCACTTT.

The CDR3 region is CASTPWGTDNSPLHF. The CDR3 DNA reads as TGTGCCAGCACTCCGTGGGGGACAGATAATTCACCCCTCCACTTT. V usage is TRBV27 and J usage is TRBJ1-6, with 7 positions matching TRBD1. The CDR3 extends over 15 amino acids. V gave up 7 bases and J gave up 5 bases; unmatched junction bases: 8. Germline CDR1 and CDR2: MNHEY and SMNVEV (reference sequence).

For this clone: Compared with germline, one end of the junction differs, possibly owing to a read error. The chain has TRBV10-3 and TRBJ2-7; the match to TRBD1 covers 12 bases. The CDR3 is 14 residues long. The V gene's germline CDR1 is ENHRY and CDR2 SYGVKD. The DNA for the CDR3 is TGTGCCAGCAGTTACGGGACAGGGGGCGCCGAGCAGTACTTC. This codes for CASSYGTGGAEQYF.

This clone turned up a few times. The chain uses TRBV6-1 and TRBJ1-1; D might be TRBD1 (5 bases). This CDR3 contains 13 residues. V gave up 6 bases and J gave up 3 bases, with 11 bases separating them. Germline lookup yields CDR1 MNHNS and CDR2 SASEGT. Here the CDR3 reads CASRFDRYTEAFF. For the CDR3, the DNA is TGTGCCAGCAGGTTCGACAGATACACTGAAGCTTTCTTT.

The chain has TRBV30 and TRBJ1-6, with 10 bases that match TRBD1. With 0 bases clipped from V and 5 bases from J, the junction kept 22 bases outside the gene matches. The CDR3 sequence is 22 residues long. The germline CDR1 and CDR2 sequences are GTSNPN and SVGIG (reference sequence). The CDR3 sequence is CAWSVFTTGQGLSVVDNSPLHF. The CDR3 DNA sequence: TGTGCCTGGAGTGTATTTACGACGGGACAGGGGCTTTCCGTTGTGGATAATTCACCCCTCCACTTT.

The chain combines TRBV30 with TRBJ1-2, with TRBD1 as a possible D gene (6 bases). The CDR3 consists of 14 residues. With 5 bases removed from V and 7 bases from J, the gap between germline ends came to 20 bases. The V gene's germline CDR1 is GTSNPN and CDR2 SVGIG (reference sequence). In DNA, the CDR3 is TGTGCCTGGTCTGAGTCAGGGGTTTCGAGTGGCTACACCTTC. Its protein product is CAWSESGVSSGYTF.

The chain is built from TRBV4-1 and TRBJ1-1; 7 bases align to TRBD1. This CDR3 has 15 residues. Germline V gene sequence: CDR1 MGHRA, CDR2 YSYEKL. Losses at the gene ends were 4 bases for V and 4 bases for J; bases not matched to a gene: 9. The CDR3 reads CASSPPTAGGTEAFF. CDR3 nucleotide sequence: TGCGCCAGCAGCCCCCCCACGGCAGGGGGCACTGAAGCTTTCTTT.